These 8 T cell receptor beta chains originate from one sample sequenced in a study of cytomegalovirus exposure and HLA in healthy donors. Researchers ran the PCR with 60 Vbeta and 13 Jbeta primers. Sequencing used immunoSEQ multiplex PCR; TCRdb keeps in-frame clones, though not all of them. The data contain 160,000 or so clones, more than 75% of them singletons. The sample taken for sequencing was PBMCs. The receptor set was obtained from a male donor in good health and CMV-seronegative.

In nucleotides, the CDR3 is TGTGCTAGTGGTTCGGGACACCAGACCTACGAGCAGTACTTC. Translating gives CASGSGHQTYEQYF. V is TRBV12-5 and J is TRBJ2-7, with a tentative D call TRBD1 (6 bases). Trimming shortened V by 4 bases and J by 2 bases, and 12 bases separated the two germline ends. The germline V gene encodes CDR1 LGHNT and CDR2 FRNRAP. The CDR3 is 14 amino acids.

This clone showed up just once. This chain joins TRBV4-1 and TRBJ1-3; TRBD1 matches 7 bases. Losses at the gene ends were 2 bases for V and 3 bases for J; bases not matched to a gene: 7. Germline V gene lookup returns CDR1 MGHRA and CDR2 YSYEKL. The CDR3 extends over 16 amino acids. This CDR3 reads CASSQLARGFGNTIYF. The DNA of the CDR3 is TGCGCCAGCAGCCAACTGGCCAGGGGGTTTGGAAACACCATATATTTT.

This chain connects TRBV15 to TRBJ2-7, with a weak D call TRBD1 (6 bases). Trimming left V 2 bases short and J 0 bases short, with 8 bases between. The CDR3 is 14 amino acids. Per germline, CDR1 LNHNV and CDR2 YYDKDF (reference sequence). CDR3 residues: CATSRTGSSYEQYF. The CDR3 nucleotides read TGTGCCACCAGCAGAACAGGGTCCTCCTACGAGCAGTACTTC.

This clone was recorded only once. The chain recombines TRBV5-1 with TRBJ2-7; TRBD2 matches at 9 bases. Germline V CDR1 and CDR2: SGHRS, YFSETQ. The length of the CDR3 is 15 residues. The trim removed 3 bases at V and 6 bases at J, leaving 10 bases unmatched. CDR3 region: CASSSAAAGGSEQYF. The CDR3 nucleotides read TGCGCCAGCAGCTCGGCCGCGGCGGGAGGGAGCGAGCAGTACTTC.

This clone has a handful of counts. V is TRBV5-4 and J is TRBJ2-7, with 9 bases that match TRBD1. In germline, CDR1 is SGHNT, CDR2 YYREEE (reference sequence). The CDR3 length is 15 residues. With V trimmed by 2 bases and J by 2 bases, 5 bases remained unmatched. In nucleotides, the CDR3 is TGTGCCAGCAGCTTTTGGGACAGGGTCACCTACGAGCAGTACTTC. Translating it yields CASSFWDRVTYEQYF.

This chain uses TRBV4-1 with TRBJ1-2, with D possibly matching TRBD1 (5 bases). Germline loops: CDR1 MGHRA, CDR2 YSYEKL. The length of the CDR3 is 15 residues. V was clipped by 5 bases and J by 2 bases, with 15 bases between them. The CDR3 bases are TGCGCCAGCAGCAGCGGGGACGGAGCAAACTATGGCTACACCTTC. The encoded protein is CASSSGDGANYGYTF.

This clone came up once. V and J are TRBV4-1 and TRBJ2-3, with a tentative D call TRBD1 (6 bases). Germline CDR1 MGHRA, CDR2 YSYEKL. This CDR3 has 19 residues. Trimming took off 0 bases at V and 2 bases at J, with 21 bases between the two ends. CDR3: CASSQDFFVGTRSTDTQYF. DNA of the CDR3: TGCGCCAGCAGCCAAGATTTTTTTGTCGGGACACGCTCCACAGATACGCAGTATTTT.

The CDR3 coding sequence is TGTGCCAGCCACAGGGGCAATGAGCAGTTCTTC. Protein sequence: CASHRGNEQFF. The J gene is TRBJ2-1, the V gene TRBV27, with 7 bases fitting TRBD1. Germline values: CDR1 MNHEY, CDR2 SMNVEV (reference sequence). The junction had 1 base not matched to a gene; V was cut back by 8 bases and J by 6 bases. There are 11 residues in the CDR3.